Listed below are T cell receptor beta chains from one sample, sequenced in a study of regulatory T cells in long-lasting Graves disease. MiXCR was run by TCRdb on the multiplex PCR reads, yielding one entry per CDR3 protein. The table has 700,000 or so distinct CDR3 sequences, about 30% seen once. The specimen was peripheral blood mononuclear cells (PBMCs), collected when the disease was refractory, from a patient treated with antithyroid drugs. The receptor set was obtained from a female donor with Graves disease. The CDR3 runs from the conserved cysteine through the conserved F or W. The order of the fields is clone size, J gene, D gene, V gene, CDR3 DNA, CDR3 protein. A D gene is named only where the DNA matches it firmly. The listing skips clone size in some rows; elsewhere it reads once, few, many or a size class.

many	TRBJ2-4	.	TRBV11-2	TGTGCCAGCAGCGATCCTAGCGACGTAGCCAAAAACATTCAGTACTTC	CASSDPSDVAKNIQYF
few	TRBJ1-4	.	TRBV19	TGTGCCAGTCGTTTCTTAGACTCCTTAGATGAAAAACTGTTTTTT	CASRFLDSLDEKLFF
.	TRBJ1-1	.	TRBV20-1	TGCAGTGCTGTAAGGACGGTGATGAACACTGAAGCTTTCTTT	CSAVRTVMNTEAFF
.	TRBJ1-1	.	TRBV2	TGTGCCGGTCAGAAGGAACGGATCAACACTGAAGCTTTCTTT	CAGQKERINTEAFF
.	TRBJ2-5	.	TRBV3-1	TGTGCCAGCAGCCAAGGCCAAGAGACCCAGCACTTC	CASSQGQETQHF
.	TRBJ2-1	TRBD2	TRBV20-1	TGCAGTGCTAGCGAAAGCGGGAGCGGCTCCTACAATGAGCAGTTCTTC	CSASESGSGSYNEQFF
.	TRBJ1-2	.	TRBV5-6	TGTGCCAGCAGCTTGGACGTAGCTAACTATGGCTACACCTTC	CASSLDVANYGYTF
.	TRBJ2-7	TRBD2	TRBV14	TGTGCCAGCAGCCCCCGACTAGCGGGACACTACGAGCAGTACTTC	CASSPRLAGHYEQYF
many	TRBJ2-7	.	TRBV2	TGTGCCAGCAGTGATGGCTTGATGAGCTCCTACGAGCAGTACTTC	CASSDGLMSSYEQYF
.	TRBJ1-1	.	TRBV9	TGTGCCAGCAGCGTAGCAGGCGGCCTGAACACTGAAGCTTTCTTT	CASSVAGGLNTEAFF
few	TRBJ1-2	TRBD1	TRBV27	TGTGCCAGCAGTTTCTCCGGACAGGGTCGGCGTGTTTCGGGAAACTATGGCTACACCTTC	CASSFSGQGRRVSGNYGYTF
.	TRBJ1-2	.	TRBV6-5	TGTGCCAGCAGCTACCGGGGATCGACTAACTATGGCTACACCTTC	CASSYRGSTNYGYTF
few	TRBJ1-2	.	TRBV5-6	TGTGCCAGCAGCCCTCAGGGCCGGTGGAGCTATGGCTACACCTTC	CASSPQGRWSYGYTF
.	TRBJ1-2	.	TRBV9	TGTGCCAGCAGCGTAGTATCCCAGGGAGGGGTCTATGGCTACACCTTC	CASSVVSQGGVYGYTF
few	TRBJ2-7	.	TRBV7-9	TGTGCCAGCAGCTTGAGGGAGGTCGAGCAGTACTTC	CASSLREVEQYF
.	TRBJ1-4	.	TRBV5-1	TGCGCCAGCAGCTTGGCCTTGGACTCCAACGGGGAACTGTTTTTT	CASSLALDSNGELFF
once	TRBJ1-1	.	TRBV20-1	TGCAGTGCTAGCCGGGGCTGGAACACTGAAGCTTTCTTT	CSASRGWNTEAFF
many	TRBJ1-2	.	TRBV2	TGTGCCAGCAGCGAAAGACCAGACAGCTATGGCTACACCTTC	CASSERPDSYGYTF
.	TRBJ2-2	TRBD2	TRBV6-1	TGTGCCAGCACCCTTAGCGGGGGGAACACCGGGGAGCTGTTTTTT	CASTLSGGNTGELFF
few	TRBJ1-1	.	TRBV27	TGTGCCAGCAGTCCCTACCAGGGGATTGGGCACACTGAAGCTTTCTTT	CASSPYQGIGHTEAFF
few	TRBJ2-2	TRBD1	TRBV12-5	TGTGCTAGTGGCACAACAGGGGGCGGACCCATCGGGGAGCTGTTTTTT	CASGTTGGGPIGELFF
few	TRBJ1-2	.	TRBV6-1	TGTGCCAGCAGTCCGCCCCAGGATGGCTACACCTTC	CASSPPQDGYTF
few	TRBJ1-2	.	TRBV7-3	TGTGCCAGCAGCTTAGAGGGGACCACTGGCTACACCTTC	CASSLEGTTGYTF
.	TRBJ1-1	.	TRBV20-1	TGCAGTGCTAGGGTTACAAGGAACACTGAAGCTTTCTTT	CSARVTRNTEAFF
many	TRBJ1-4	.	TRBV12-3/TRBV12-4	TGTGCCAGCAGTTGGAGGACAGCAACTAATGAAAAACTGTTTTTT	CASSWRTATNEKLFF
few	TRBJ2-7	TRBD1	TRBV19	TGTGCCAGCGTGAACAGGGGTGGAGGCTACGAGCAGTACTTC	CASVNRGGGYEQYF
.	TRBJ2-5	.	TRBV7-2	TGTGCCGGCAGCTTTGGGGGATCACAAGAGACCCAGTACTTC	CAGSFGGSQETQYF
.	TRBJ2-5	TRBD2	TRBV15	TGTGCCACCAGCAGAGTGCTAGCGGTTAAAGAGACCCAGTACTTC	CATSRVLAVKETQYF
few	TRBJ1-4	.	TRBV18	TGTGCCAGCTCACCAGCAAGCAGGGCAGATAATGAAAAACTGTTTTTT	CASSPASRADNEKLFF
few	TRBJ2-7	.	TRBV10-3	TGTGCCATCAGTGAGTCCCGACGGATTTCCTACGAGCAGTACTTC	CAISESRRISYEQYF
many	TRBJ1-2	.	TRBV6-1	TGTGCCAGCGGAGACAGTAGAGGCTACACCTTC	CASGDSRGYTF
many	TRBJ2-5	.	TRBV20-1	TGCAGTGCTAGGCGGGCGGGACAAGAGACCCAGTACTTC	CSARRAGQETQYF
.	TRBJ2-5	.	TRBV27	TGTGCCAGCACTCCTGATACCGGTTTGGGGCGAGAGACCCAGTACTTC	CASTPDTGLGRETQYF
.	TRBJ1-2	TRBD1	TRBV15	TGTGCCACCAGCAGAGACGGACAGGGGGCCCATGGCTACACCTTC	CATSRDGQGAHGYTF
few	TRBJ1-6	TRBD1	TRBV20-1	TGCAGTGCTAGAGAGACAGGGCCGAATTCACCCCTCCACTTT	CSARETGPNSPLHF
.	TRBJ1-1	.	TRBV5-1	TGCGCCAGCAGCATAAACAGGGTGGAAGCTTTCTTT	CASSINRVEAFF
.	TRBJ2-5	.	TRBV19	TGTGCCAGTAGGCCGGCTCGGGGGGCTGGGGAGACCCAGTACTTC	CASRPARGAGETQYF
many	TRBJ1-1	.	TRBV12-3/TRBV12-4	TGTGCCAGCAGGATATCCGGGACAAACGAAGCTTTCTTT	CASRISGTNEAFF
.	TRBJ1-4	.	TRBV3-1	TGTGCCAGCAGCCATTTTCCCAGAACGGAGGAAAAACTGTTTTTT	CASSHFPRTEEKLFF
few	TRBJ1-1	.	TRBV4-1	TGCGCCAGCAGCCAAGCGGGTGGGGCTCGGACTGAAGCTTTCTTT	CASSQAGGARTEAFF
.	TRBJ1-1	.	TRBV29-1	TGCAGCGTTTCGAGGGGATCCCTCTCGGGTGAAGCTTTCTTT	CSVSRGSLSGEAFF
few	TRBJ1-1	.	TRBV27	TGTGCCAGCAGTCTCACAGTCCTAATGTTCACTGAAGCTTTCTTT	CASSLTVLMFTEAFF
many	TRBJ1-1	TRBD1	TRBV20-1	TGCAGTGCCGACAGGGGGACTGAAGCTTTCTTT	CSADRGTEAFF
.	TRBJ1-2	.	TRBV15	TGTGCCACCAGCAGAGATGAATTCGTGGCCGTCTTC	CATSRDEFVAVF
.	TRBJ2-5	.	TRBV20-1	TGCAGTGCTAGAAAGGTGGAGACCCAGTACTTC	CSARKVETQYF
.	TRBJ1-2	.	TRBV7-9	TGTGCCAGCAGCTCACCAGGGAGCCCTAACTATGGCTACACCTTC	CASSSPGSPNYGYTF
.	TRBJ1-2	TRBD1	TRBV9	TGTGCCAGCAGCGTAGGACAGGGGGCTCATGGCTACACCTTC	CASSVGQGAHGYTF
.	TRBJ2-7	.	TRBV6-2/TRBV6-3	TGTGCCAGCAGTTACTCGATAAGGAAACTCACCTACGAGCAGTACTTC	CASSYSIRKLTYEQYF
.	TRBJ1-1	.	TRBV12-5	TGTGCTAGTGGTTTTTCGCTCGACACTGAAGCTTTCTTT	CASGFSLDTEAFF
few	TRBJ2-2	.	TRBV28	TGTGCCAGCAGTTTAACGGCTACCTCCAGCGGGGAGCTGTTTTTT	CASSLTATSSGELFF
many	TRBJ2-5	TRBD1	TRBV6-1	TGTGCCAGCAGTCCTATGACAGGGGGACAGTGGGAGACCCAGTACTTC	CASSPMTGGQWETQYF
few	TRBJ2-3	.	TRBV2	TGTGCCAGCAGTGGGGGTGGAGATACGCAGTATTTT	CASSGGGDTQYF
few	TRBJ1-2	TRBD1	TRBV7-3	TGTGCCAGCAGCGTGTCCGGGACAGGGGGCGATGGCTACACCTTC	CASSVSGTGGDGYTF
many	TRBJ1-1	TRBD1	TRBV28	TGTGCCAGCAGTTTAACCCCTCGAATACAGGGGCACACTGAAGCTTTCTTT	CASSLTPRIQGHTEAFF
.	TRBJ1-1	.	TRBV29-1	TGCAGCGTTGAACACCCAAAGGGAATGAACACTGAAGCTTTCTTT	CSVEHPKGMNTEAFF